These 18 T cell receptor beta chains share one sample of origin, sequenced in a study of graft-versus-host responses after intestinal transplantation. Their target antigens are unknown. Assay: immunoSEQ multiplex PCR; the TCRdb copy retains only in-frame clones and omits some. The sample contains about 83,000 clones, about 89% of which appear only once. The sequencing here drew on unstimulated CD4+ T cells sorted from spleen or lymph node cells, taken before intestinal transplant. These receptors came from a human donor who received an intestinal transplant.

The chain couples TRBV6-5 to TRBJ2-3; 9 bases align to TRBD1. V was clipped by 5 bases and J by 6 bases; unmatched bases: 6. This CDR3 is built from 14 residues. Germline V gives CDR1 MNHEY, CDR2 SVGAGI. For the CDR3, the DNA is TGTGCCAGCAGTCCCGGGACAGGGCTGGATACGCAGTATTTT. Its translation: CASSPGTGLDTQYF.

The chain has TRBV7-9 and TRBJ2-7; 12 nucleotides agree with TRBD2. V was pared by 5 bases and J by 3 bases, with 8 bases of the junction left unmatched. Germline CDR1 reads SEHNR; CDR2 reads FQNEAQ (reference sequence). The CDR3 has 16 amino acids. The CDR3 nucleotides are TGTGCCAGCAGCACCAGACTAGCGGGAGACCTCTACGAGCAGTACTTC. Translating gives CASSTRLAGDLYEQYF. Based on the CDR3 plus reference TRBV7-9 and TRBJ2-7, the full variable domain is DTGVSQNPRHKITKRGQNVTFRCDPISEHNRLYWYRQTLGQGPEFLTYFQNEAQLEKSRLLSDRFSAERPKGSFSTLEIQRTEQGDSAMYLCASSTRLAGDLYEQYFGPGTRLTVT.

The J gene is TRBJ1-2, the V gene TRBV28; 8 bases are a match to TRBD1. Germline-derived CDR1 and CDR2 are MDHEN and SYDVKM. This CDR3 is built from 14 residues. V was clipped by 3 bases and J by 4 bases; unmatched bases: 4. CDR3 nucleotide sequence: TGTGCCAGCAGTTTCACCGACAGGGGCTATGGCTACACCTTC. Protein product: CASSFTDRGYGYTF.

The CDR3 nucleotides are TGTGCCAGCAGCTTAGCGGGAGGGCCAGGCGGGGAGCTGTTTTTT. It codes for CASSLAGGPGGELFF. J is TRBJ2-2 and V is TRBV7-2; TRBD2 matches at 7 bases. Germline V gene sequence: CDR1 SGHTA, CDR2 FQGNSA. V lost 0 bases and J lost 7; bases outside the gene matches: 5. This CDR3 contains 15 residues.

The chain recombines TRBV19 with TRBJ2-3; D perhaps matches TRBD1 (6 bases). V lost 5 bases to trimming and J lost 2 bases, with 11 bases between them. CDR1 LNHDA and CDR2 SQIVND come from the germline V gene (reference sequence). The length of the CDR3 is 14 residues. CDR3 DNA: TGTGCCAGTAGTTTGGGACAAACCACAGATACGCAGTATTTT. It codes for CASSLGQTTDTQYF. Full variable domain (missing parts from reference TRBV19 and TRBJ2-3): DGGITQSPKYLFRKEGQNVTLSCEQNLNHDAMYWYRQDPGQGLRLIYYSQIVNDFQKGDIAEGYSVSREKKESFPLTVTSAQKNPTAFYLCASSLGQTTDTQYFGPGTRLTVL.

A single count supports this clone. The chain is built from TRBV11-2 and TRBJ2-2; 9 bases fit TRBD1. There are 17 residues in the CDR3. CDR1 and CDR2 (germline): SGHAT, FQNNGV. V dropped 5 bases and J dropped 3; count of bases not matched to a gene: 10. CDR3 sequence: CASSRGGGTGYTGELFF. DNA for the CDR3: TGTGCCAGCAGCCGAGGGGGGGGGACAGGGTACACCGGGGAGCTGTTTTTT.

The chain uses TRBV5-6 and TRBJ2-5; possibly TRBD2 for D (5 bases). This CDR3 spans 18 amino acids. The ends were cut back, 2 bases at V and 2 bases at J, with 22 bases in the middle. The germline gives CDR1 SGHDT, CDR2 YYEEEE. CDR3 protein: CASSFGLATNKVQETQYF. CDR3 coding DNA: TGTGCCAGCAGCTTCGGGCTAGCTACCAACAAAGTTCAAGAGACCCAGTACTTC.

This chain connects TRBV7-3 to TRBJ2-1, with D maybe TRBD1 (6 bases). CDR1 and CDR2 from the germline V gene are SGHTA and FQGTGA. The CDR3 is 13 amino acids. V was shortened by 5 bases and J by 5 bases, with 10 bases between the two germline ends. DNA for the CDR3: TGTGCCAGCAGCAAGGACAGAGACAATGAGCAGTTCTTC. It yields the protein CASSKDRDNEQFF.

The rearrangement joins TRBV9 to TRBJ2-3; D remains ambiguous. From germline, CDR1 is SGDLS and CDR2 YYNGEE. The ends were cut back, 0 bases at V and 2 bases at J, with 7 bases in the middle. The CDR3 length is 14 residues. The CDR3 sequence: CASSVVGLTDTQYF. In DNA form, the CDR3 reads TGTGCCAGCAGCGTAGTTGGCCTCACAGATACGCAGTATTTT.

The V and J genes are TRBV28 and TRBJ1-5; TRBD1 aligns across 7 bases. CDR3 size: 14 residues. After removal of 6 bases from V and 3 bases from J, the junction contained 5 bases not matched to a gene. Germline CDR1 and CDR2: MDHEN and SYDVKM. The CDR3 protein is CASSSTGDNQPQHF. The DNA of the CDR3 is TGTGCCAGCAGCTCAACAGGGGACAATCAGCCCCAGCATTTT.

This clone was counted a few times. The V call is TRBV6-1, the J call TRBJ2-4, with D possibly being TRBD2 (5 bases). V lost 1 base to trimming and J lost 10 bases, with 17 bases between them. There are 15 residues in the CDR3. Looked up from germline, CDR1 is MNHNS and CDR2 is SASEGT. The CDR3 region is CASSEGFGTGMIQYF. The CDR3 DNA reads as TGTGCCAGCAGTGAAGGGTTCGGTACGGGGATGATTCAGTACTTC.

There are a few counts of this clone. This sequence joins TRBV5-4 and TRBJ2-5, with 10 bases aligning to TRBD2. Germline CDR1 is SGHNT and CDR2 is YYREEE (reference sequence). Trimming at V came to 1 base and at J to 4 bases, leaving 1 base not matched to a gene. The CDR3 runs 14 residues. The CDR3 sequence: CASSLRLAGETQYF. CDR3 sequence (DNA): TGTGCCAGCAGCTTGCGACTAGCGGGAGAGACCCAGTACTTC.

The genes are TRBV2 and TRBJ2-1, with 12 bases fitting TRBD1. Germline CDR1 and CDR2: SNHLY and FYNNEI. This CDR3 region has 16 residues. V was pared by 6 bases and J by 7 bases, with 10 bases of the junction left unmatched. CDR3 in DNA: TGTGCCAGCAGGCCCGGGACAGGGGGCTCAGGAAATGAGCAGTTCTTC. Its translation is CASRPGTGGSGNEQFF.

The V and J genes are TRBV5-1 and TRBJ2-2, with unresolved D. Germline loops: CDR1 SGHRS, CDR2 YFSETQ. V lost 0 bases and J 6 bases, leaving 6 bases between the germline ends. This CDR3 has 13 amino acids. CDR3 sequence reads: CASSLGYSGELFF. Here the CDR3 DNA reads TGCGCCAGCAGCTTGGGTTATTCCGGGGAGCTGTTTTTT.

The CDR3 DNA reads TGTGCCAGCAGTTACTCTTTGACTACCTACGAGCAGTACTTC. Translating gives CASSYSLTTYEQYF. The gene calls are TRBV6-6 and TRBJ2-7; possible D gene TRBD2, 5 bases. This CDR3 comprises 14 residues. V lost 0 bases and J lost 2, with 8 bases in between. The germline CDR1 and CDR2 sequences are MNHNY and SVGAGI (reference sequence).

This rearrangement joins TRBV10-3 to TRBJ1-2, with 7 bases that match TRBD1. Unmatched junction bases numbered 8, after V lost 6 bases and J lost 4 bases. The CDR3 is 14 amino acids. Germline-derived CDR1 and CDR2 are ENHRY and SYGVKD. The CDR3, as DNA: TGTGCCATCAGCCCAATCCGGGACAGCTATGGCTACACCTTC. Translating it yields CAISPIRDSYGYTF.

V and J are TRBV6-1 and TRBJ2-5; TRBD2 aligns across 7 bases. From germline, CDR1 is MNHNS and CDR2 SASEGT. The CDR3 has 14 residues. J lost 5 bases, V lost 1 base, and 4 bases had no gene match. CDR3 in amino acids: CASSEGGRGETQYF. CDR3 sequence (DNA): TGTGCCAGCAGTGAAGGTGGGCGGGGGGAGACCCAGTACTTC.

The V gene is TRBV15, the J gene TRBJ1-3; tentative D call: TRBD1 (5 bases). The CDR3 spans 17 residues. Between the trimmed V and J ends, which lost 1 base and 0 bases, there was a span of 13 bases. CDR1 and CDR2 from the germline V gene are LNHNV and YYDKDF (reference sequence). CDR3 nucleotides: TGTGCCACCAGCAGAGCTGGGAGGGGTCCCTCTGGAAACACCATATATTTT. Its translation: CATSRAGRGPSGNTIYF. The full variable domain, rest sourced from reference TRBV15 and TRBJ1-3, is DAMVIQNPRYQVTQFGKPVTLSCSQTLNHNVMYWYQQKSSQAPKLLFHYYDKDFNNEADTPDNFQSRRPNTSFCFLDIRSPGLGDTAMYLCATSRAGRGPSGNTIYFGEGSWLTVV.